This note documents a single TCR beta chain sequence. The data belong to a study of OX40 agonist ivuxolimab in advanced cancers. At the level of the study: Intravenous ivuxolimab was administered to patients every 2 weeks at 0.01 to 10 mg/kg. The group had a mean age of about 65 years, ranged from about 20 to 80, and was 80% to 85% male. Three patients responded partially, comprising one with hepatocellular carcinoma and two with cutaneous melanoma.

V was pared by 7 bases and J by 4 bases, with 14 bases between. CDR3 length equals 14 residues. Germline lookup yields CDR1 MNHEY and CDR2 SVGAGI. Clones were read by immunoSEQ multiplex PCR, and TCRdb kept only the in-frame ones, dropping some. The profile covers 65,000 to 75,000 clones, with more than 75% appearing a single time and 6.1% taken by the ten largest. The sample consisted of CD4+ or CD8+ T cells sorted from blood, taken in a trial of the OX40 agonist ivuxolimab. This TCR derives from an adult with an advanced solid tumor such as melanoma, head and neck, liver or kidney cancer. V and J are TRBV6-5 and TRBJ2-1, with D perhaps TRBD1 (5 bases). DNA for the CDR3: TGTGCCAGCATCAGGGTCTCATCTTACAATGAGCAGTTCTTC. This translates into CASIRVSSYNEQFF.